This T cell receptor (beta chain) was identified during a study of CD8 T cell repertoires and HIV-1 epitope variants. This CDR3 is built from 14 residues. Unmatched junction bases numbered 6, after V lost 5 bases and J lost 4 bases. The germline gives CDR1 SEHNR, CDR2 FQNEAQ (reference sequence). On this clone itself: Its antigen remains unidentified.

Method: immunoSEQ multiplex PCR; TCRdb's copy keeps in-frame clones and lacks some. The table records roughly 5,900 clones, over 60% of them present only once. Material for sequencing was cultured CD8+ T cells derived from PBMCs. The chain employs TRBV7-9 and TRBJ1-2, with 8 bases that match TRBD1. The sequence derives from a male donor with HIV. The CDR3 DNA reads TGTGCCAGCAGCGGTAGACAGGGGATCTATGGCTACACCTTC. This sequence encodes CASSGRQGIYGYTF.